A selection of T cell receptor beta chains follows, all from one sample in a study of cytomegalovirus exposure and HLA in healthy donors. The protocol was immunoSEQ multiplex PCR, while the TCRdb copy is restricted to in-frame clones and leaves out a portion. The sample comprises 120,000 or so clones, approximately 72% of which are singletons, and 9% to 9.5% rests with the top ten. Sequencing input: PBMCs. These receptors came from a woman in her forties or fifties in good health and CMV-seropositive. Each CDR3 is given with its conserved first and last residue. Fields, in order: V gene, J gene, clone size, D gene, CDR3 DNA, CDR3 protein. D genes are given only for firm matches. A row's size may be missing; if present it is once, few, many or a size class.

TRBV7-9	TRBJ1-5	.	TRBD1	TGTGCCAGCAGCCAGACAGGGCGGAATCAGCCCCAGCATTTT	CASSQTGRNQPQHF
TRBV5-4	TRBJ2-1	.	TRBD2	TGTGCCAGCACCTTCGGCCTAGCGGGAGAGGATGAGCAGTTCTTC	CASTFGLAGEDEQFF
TRBV7-6	TRBJ2-1	.	TRBD1	TGTGCCAGCAGCGAGAGCACAGGGGACAATGAGCAGTTCTTC	CASSESTGDNEQFF
TRBV9	TRBJ2-7	.	.	TGTGCCAGCAGCACTTTGCCCGTATCCTCCGAGCAGTACTTC	CASSTLPVSSEQYF
TRBV11-3	TRBJ2-7	.	TRBD1	TGTGCCAGCAGCCTAACCGACAGGGACTACGAGCAGTACTTC	CASSLTDRDYEQYF
TRBV4-1	TRBJ2-2	.	TRBD2	TGCGCCAGCAGCCTAGCCTCCGGAGGACTAGCGGGGGGTTCCGGGGAGCTGTTTTTT	CASSLASGGLAGGSGELFF
TRBV7-9	TRBJ2-3	.	TRBD2	TGTGCCAGCAGCTTAGCGGCTAGCGGGGTCCACACAGATACGCAGTATTTT	CASSLAASGVHTDTQYF
TRBV4-1	TRBJ1-1	once	TRBD1	TGCGCCAGCAGCCAAGACGACAGGGGAGGATGGAACACTGAAGCTTTCTTT	CASSQDDRGGWNTEAFF
TRBV5-4	TRBJ2-5	few	.	.	CASSLGTSGSFLETQYF
TRBV6-1	TRBJ1-5	.	TRBD1	TGTGCCAGCAGTGAAGCGACAGGGGGCTATCCCAGCAATCAGCCCCAGCATTTT	CASSEATGGYPSNQPQHF
TRBV6-5	TRBJ2-7	.	TRBD2	TGTGCCAGCAGTTTAGCGGGGGGGACCTACGAGCAGTACTTC	CASSLAGGTYEQYF
TRBV4-1	TRBJ1-1	.	.	TGCGCCAGCAGCCAATACCGGGGACAGAACACTGAAGCTTTCTTT	CASSQYRGQNTEAFF
TRBV27	TRBJ1-2	.	.	TGTGCCAGCAGTTTAGGGGGGTCGGGGGGAACTGGCTACACCTTC	CASSLGGSGGTGYTF
TRBV19	TRBJ2-3	.	TRBD2	TGTGCCAGTAGCCGGGGGGGACTAGCGGACACAGATACGCAGTATTTT	CASSRGGLADTDTQYF
TRBV4-3	TRBJ1-1	.	.	TGCGCCAGCAGCCAAGAACTCCGGGGGACTGAAGCTTTCTTT	CASSQELRGTEAFF
TRBV10-3	TRBJ2-3	.	TRBD2	TGTGCCATCGGTTCTAGCGGGAGCCCAGATACGCAGTATTTT	CAIGSSGSPDTQYF
TRBV15	TRBJ2-5	few	.	TGTGCCACCAGCAGAGCCCCAGCGAGTGGAGGAGAGACCCAGTACTTC	CATSRAPASGGETQYF
TRBV11-1	TRBJ2-7	.	TRBD1	TGTGCCAGTACCGGGACAGGGGGCTACGAGCAGTACTTC	CASTGTGGYEQYF
TRBV19	TRBJ2-3	.	.	TGTGCCAGTAGTATTAGGCCCGACGGGGATACGCAGTATTTT	CASSIRPDGDTQYF
TRBV15	TRBJ1-3	.	.	TGTGCCACCAGCAGAGTTCGGAGCTCTGGAAACACCATATATTTT	CATSRVRSSGNTIYF
TRBV5-1	TRBJ2-7	.	.	TGCGCCAGCAGCTTGGATCTAGCGCTTCGGGGATACGAGCAGTACTTC	CASSLDLALRGYEQYF
TRBV4-1	TRBJ2-7	few	TRBD2	TGCGCCAGCAAAGGACTAGATAGCGAGCAGTACTTC	CASKGLDSEQYF
TRBV7-8	TRBJ2-1	.	.	TGTGCCAGCAGCTTAGGTGCGGGGGCCCTTTTCGGCTACAATGAGCAGTTCTTC	CASSLGAGALFGYNEQFF
TRBV7-2	TRBJ2-7	.	TRBD2	TGTGCCAGCAGCTCAGGGACTAGCGGGCTATCCGAGCAGTACTTC	CASSSGTSGLSEQYF
TRBV11-2	TRBJ1-4	few	.	TGTGCCAGCAGCTTAGGCCGGGTGAAAGAAAAACTGTTTTTT	CASSLGRVKEKLFF
TRBV5-8	TRBJ2-7	.	.	TGTGCCAGCAGCACACACCTACGGGGGGCCCACGAGCAGTACTTC	CASSTHLRGAHEQYF
TRBV10-3	TRBJ1-5	.	TRBD1	TGTGCCATCAGTGAGGTCGGGACAGATCAGCCCCAGCATTTT	CAISEVGTDQPQHF
TRBV6-5	TRBJ1-4	.	.	TGTGCCAGCAGTTACTCGGGCTCTTATAATGAAAAACTGTTTTTT	CASSYSGSYNEKLFF